The sample holds many counts of the clone carrying this T cell receptor beta chain. Antigen specificity is unknown. The data derive from a study of T cells in Graves' hyperthyroidism and ophthalmopathy. V lost 3 bases, J lost 5 bases, and 9 bases stayed unmatched. From germline, CDR1 is LGHDT and CDR2 YNNKEL (reference sequence). The CDR3 consists of 15 residues. Study results and limitations: A model built on 13 V-J features separated ophthalmopathy from stable hyperthyroidism.

RNA transcripts gave rise to amplified TCR beta CDR3 regions. The HTBI primer set was used in a first-round RT-PCR of the TCR CDR3. MiXCR, applied by TCRdb to the multiplex PCR reads, yields one record per CDR3 protein. The table lists 210,000 or so distinct CDR3 sequences, roughly 17% of them singletons. No ophthalmopathy progression within 18 months constituted stable Graves' hyperthyroidism. PBMCs stemmed from over 7.5 ml fresh peripheral blood. Sequencing used blood. This rearrangement joins TRBV3-1 to TRBJ1-2; TRBD1 matches 7 bases. This TCR derives from a man aged 45 to 65 with Graves' hyperthyroidism. In nucleotides, the CDR3 is TGTGCCAGCAGCCACCTCCCAGGGGGAGAATATGGCTACACCTTC. Translating it yields CASSHLPGGEYGYTF. Full variable domain (rest looked up from reference TRBV3-1 and TRBJ1-2): DTAVSQTPKYLVTQMGNDKSIKCEQNLGHDTMYWYKQDSKKFLKIMFSYNNKELIINETVPNRFSPKSPDKAHLNLHINSLELGDSAVYFCASSHLPGGEYGYTFGSGTRLTVV.